Included here is one TCR beta chain sequence, with context. Its antigen is as yet unknown. These data come from a study of cytomegalovirus exposure and HLA in healthy donors. As for the study in general: An early release of data contained 80 million to 85 million unique TCRs, which came from HLA-typed donors.

The PCR employed 60 Vbeta primers together with 13 Jbeta primers. Original handling: Later analysis identified roughly 84 million unique TCR beta chains, approximately 11 million shared. The data were produced by immunoSEQ multiplex PCR, yet TCRdb's version contains in-frame clones alone and is incomplete. V and J calls plus clone size are reproduced from that table; the DNA served to infer D and trimming. The data show over 150,000 clones, 77% seen once. General study results and limits: Across donors, presence/absence analyses took sequencing depth to be roughly uniform. Highly shared sequence variants in one cluster were likely a sequencing artifact.

J gave up 8 bases and V 6 bases, and 10 bases lay outside the gene matches. Germline values: CDR1 MNHEY, CDR2 SMNVEV (reference sequence). This CDR3 spans 16 amino acids. Sequenced: PBMCs. V is TRBV27 and J is TRBJ2-1; 13 bases are a match to TRBD2. This sequence was found in a woman aged 30 to 39 in good health and CMV-seropositive. CDR3 in DNA: TGTGCCAGCAGCCCGGGACTAGCGGGATCTCTAGATGAGCAGTTCTTC. Translating it yields CASSPGLAGSLDEQFF.